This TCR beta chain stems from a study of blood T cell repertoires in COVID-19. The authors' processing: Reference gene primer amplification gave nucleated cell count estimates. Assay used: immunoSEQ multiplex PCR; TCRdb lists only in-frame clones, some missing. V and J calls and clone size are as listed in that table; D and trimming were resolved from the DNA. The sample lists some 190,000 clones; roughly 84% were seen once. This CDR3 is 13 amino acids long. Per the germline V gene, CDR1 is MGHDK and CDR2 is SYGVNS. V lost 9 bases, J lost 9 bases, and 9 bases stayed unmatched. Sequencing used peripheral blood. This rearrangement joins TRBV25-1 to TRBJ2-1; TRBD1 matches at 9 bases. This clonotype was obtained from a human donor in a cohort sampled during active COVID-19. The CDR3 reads CASKLDRGGEQFF. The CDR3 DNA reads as TGTGCCAGTAAGCTGGACAGGGGTGGTGAGCAGTTCTTC.